This TCR beta chain was retrieved from a study of cytomegalovirus exposure and HLA in healthy donors. Study-level points and caveats: Segments of the TCR beta V type were, in most cases, productive about 90% or about 30% of the time in an earlier analysis. The classifier, whose performance was assessed in both the original and validation cohorts, reportedly diagnosed cytomegalovirus status with high specificity and sensitivity. According to a later analysis, most TCR beta chains associated with CMV appeared HLA-restricted.

A multiplex PCR was run with 60 Vbeta primers and 13 Jbeta primers. Profiling relied on immunoSEQ multiplex PCR, and the TCRdb table lists in-frame clones only, not all of them. This sample yields tens of thousands of clones, of which around 70% are seen a single time; 2.5% to 3% belongs to the top ten. Comment on this clone: Its matching antigen is unknown.

V was shortened by 3 bases and J by 5 bases, with 17 bases between the two germline ends. The CDR3 has 16 residues. Germline assignment: CDR1 SGDLS and CDR2 YYNGEE. The V gene is TRBV9, the J gene TRBJ2-2, with D perhaps TRBD1 (6 bases). The sequence derives from a man aged 45-60 years in good health and CMV-seronegative. What was sequenced was PBMCs. As DNA, the CDR3 is TGTGCCAGCAGCGACTCCGGGACAAGAAGAACCGGGGAGCTGTTTTTT. Translation gives CASSDSGTRRTGELFF.